This T cell receptor (beta chain) is from a study of T cells in Graves' hyperthyroidism and ophthalmopathy. Study in general: Pretreatment peripheral blood was obtained at initial diagnosis.

Amplification of TCR beta CDR3 regions used RNA as the template. Initially, a first-round RT-PCR of the TCR CDR3 employed the HTBI primer set. TCRdb re-called the multiplex PCR reads with MiXCR, one entry per CDR3 protein. Of about 590,000 distinct CDR3 sequences in the sample, around 16% were seen once. Exclusion criteria comprised uncontrolled infection, other autoimmune disease, pregnancy or lactation. In germline, CDR1 is SGDLS, CDR2 YYNGEE. This CDR3 region has 16 residues. The V gene lost 0 bases and the J gene lost 3 bases, with 13 bases spanning the gap. This clonotype has just a few counts. Its antigen is not identified. General study findings and limits: Model-based prediction identified ophthalmopathy a median approximately 6 months prior to its onset. Most expanded thyroid clonotypes above 0.001 recurred in blood.

Sequenced sample: blood. This sequence joins TRBV9 and TRBJ2-1; D might be TRBD2 (7 bases). This clonotype was sampled from a woman aged 25 to 39 with Graves' hyperthyroidism. CDR3 bases: TGTGCCAGCAGCGTAGCTGGGGGGGGGCACTACAATGAGCAGTTCTTC. Amino acids: CASSVAGGGHYNEQFF.